This T cell receptor beta chain appears in the sequencing data of a study of T cells in Graves' hyperthyroidism and ophthalmopathy. From RNA transcripts, TCR beta CDR3 regions were amplified. The HTBI primer set drove a first-round RT-PCR of the TCR CDR3. TCRdb re-derived calls from the multiplex PCR reads in MiXCR, one entry per CDR3 protein. The table lists 500,000 or so distinct CDR3 sequences, 17% of them singletons. Germline loops: CDR1 GTSNPN, CDR2 SVGIG (reference sequence). Trimming removed 3 bases at V and 4 bases at J, with 15 bases between. The CDR3 is made up of 14 amino acids. Investigators excluded patients with uncontrolled infection, other autoimmune disease, pregnancy or lactation. The sample holds many counts of this clonotype.

This TCR came from a woman aged 18-35 years with Graves' ophthalmopathy. The material sequenced was blood. V is TRBV30 and J is TRBJ1-2; the D is unclear. The CDR3 sequence: CAWRPGEGSYGYTF. CDR3 in DNA: TGTGCCTGGAGACCTGGGGAGGGTAGCTATGGCTACACCTTC.